This record looks at one TCR beta chain sequence and its context. The data belong to a study of shared T cell receptors in the human thymus. Germline V gene data show CDR1 as GTSNPN and CDR2 as SVGIG (reference sequence). The CDR3 contains 16 residues. The junction had 6 bases not matched to a gene; V was cut back by 1 base and J by 0 bases. The method was immunoSEQ multiplex PCR; TCRdb's version includes in-frame clones alone and lacks a portion of them. Of roughly 700,000 clones in the sample, 88% are singletons; the top ten hold 0.0095% to 0.013%. This sample also appeared in a second study, on human thymus T cells. This second study says: Serving as donors were healthy Finnish infants, each of whom was having open corrective surgery for congenital heart defects. Thymic tissue was derived from resections collected during corrective heart surgery. Thymic and blood repertoires appeared to carry a bias in their V and J gene usage. Thymic repertoires overlap heavily among unrelated individuals, related research has reported.

The origin of this receptor is a boy younger than two with a congenital heart defect. The chain recombines TRBV30 with TRBJ2-1; 7 nucleotides align to TRBD2. The sample comprised thymocytes. CDR3 amino acids: CAWSASGISSYNEQFF. In nucleotides, the CDR3 is TGTGCCTGGAGTGCCAGCGGGATCAGCTCCTACAATGAGCAGTTCTTC.